Reported below is one T cell receptor (beta chain). Its antigen is unknown. This specimen belongs to a study of regulatory dendritic cells for organ transplantation. Study conclusions and caveats: Among resting subsets, memory CD8+ cells contained the most alloreactive clonotypes. Naive T cells showed high diversity, memory cells less, memory CD8+ least. Regulatory dendritic cells appeared to expand memory CD8+ clones less than mature ones.

FACS sorted CD4+ or CD8+ T cells into CD45RA+ naive and CD45RO+ memory. Looked up from germline, CDR1 is KGHSH and CDR2 is LQKENI. CDR3 length: 16 residues. V lost 3 bases and J lost 6; bases outside the gene matches: 9. The data were produced by immunoSEQ multiplex PCR, yet TCRdb's version contains in-frame clones alone and is incomplete. The table shows about 29,000 clones, with roughly 85% occurring only once. This receptor was obtained from a human donor in good health. The chain couples TRBV18 to TRBJ2-4; 9 nucleotides match TRBD1. What was sequenced was memory CD4+ T cells from blood. Indicated subset: CD45RO+ memory T cells. The CDR3 region is CASSPSQGAGINIQYF. CDR3 DNA: TGTGCCAGCTCACCCTCACAGGGGGCTGGGATAAACATTCAGTACTTC.